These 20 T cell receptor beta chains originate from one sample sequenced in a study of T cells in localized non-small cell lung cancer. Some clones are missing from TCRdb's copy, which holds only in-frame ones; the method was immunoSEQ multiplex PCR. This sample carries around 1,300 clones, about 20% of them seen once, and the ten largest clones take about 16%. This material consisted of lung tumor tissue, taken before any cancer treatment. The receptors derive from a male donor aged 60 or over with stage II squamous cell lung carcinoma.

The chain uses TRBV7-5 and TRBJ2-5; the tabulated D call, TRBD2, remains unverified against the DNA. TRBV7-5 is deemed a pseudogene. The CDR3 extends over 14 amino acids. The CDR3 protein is CASNLPGVRETQYF. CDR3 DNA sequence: TGTGCCAGCAACCTGCCGGGGGTGCGAGAGACCCAGTACTTC.

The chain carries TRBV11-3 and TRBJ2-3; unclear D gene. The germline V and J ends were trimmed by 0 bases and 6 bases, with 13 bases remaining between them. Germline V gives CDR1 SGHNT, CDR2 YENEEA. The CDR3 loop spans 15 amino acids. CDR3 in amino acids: CASSLEARPSDTQYF. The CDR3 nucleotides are TGTGCCAGCAGCTTAGAGGCAAGGCCATCGGATACGCAGTATTTT.

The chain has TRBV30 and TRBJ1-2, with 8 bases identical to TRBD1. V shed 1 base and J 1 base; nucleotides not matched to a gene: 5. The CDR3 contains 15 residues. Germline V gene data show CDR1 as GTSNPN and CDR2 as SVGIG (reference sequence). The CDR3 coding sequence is TGTGCCTGGAGTGGGACAGGGCGTTTTAACTATGGCTACACCTTC. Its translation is CAWSGTGRFNYGYTF.

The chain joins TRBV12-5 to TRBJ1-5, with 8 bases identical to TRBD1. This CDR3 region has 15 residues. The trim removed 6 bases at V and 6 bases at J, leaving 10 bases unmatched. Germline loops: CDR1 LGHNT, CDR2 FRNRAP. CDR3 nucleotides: TGTGCTAGTGGATTAACTACAGGGGGGACTCAGCCCCAGCATTTT. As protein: CASGLTTGGTQPQHF.

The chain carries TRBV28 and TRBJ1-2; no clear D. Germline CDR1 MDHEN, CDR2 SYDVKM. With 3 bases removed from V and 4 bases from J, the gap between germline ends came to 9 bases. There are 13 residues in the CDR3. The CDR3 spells CASSLGGSYGYTF. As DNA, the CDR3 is TGTGCCAGCAGTTTGGGAGGAAGCTATGGCTACACCTTC.

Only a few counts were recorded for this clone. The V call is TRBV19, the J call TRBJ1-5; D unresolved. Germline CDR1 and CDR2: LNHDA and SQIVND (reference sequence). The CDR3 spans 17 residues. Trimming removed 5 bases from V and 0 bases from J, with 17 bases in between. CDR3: CASSLSHGDYSNQPQHF. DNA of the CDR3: TGTGCCAGTAGTTTGTCGCACGGGGATTATAGCAATCAGCCCCAGCATTTT.

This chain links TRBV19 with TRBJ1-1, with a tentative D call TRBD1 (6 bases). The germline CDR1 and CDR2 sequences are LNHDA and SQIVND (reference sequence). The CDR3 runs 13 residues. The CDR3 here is CATSRGAVSEAFF. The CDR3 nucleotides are TGTGCAACATCTAGGGGGGCAGTCTCTGAAGCTTTCTTT.

The CDR3 region is CASSSRNAQGHRGYTF. The CDR3 DNA is TGTGCCAGCAGCTCGCGCAATGCGCAGGGTCATCGTGGCTACACCTTC. The chain employs TRBV11-3 and TRBJ1-2, with D maybe TRBD1 (5 bases). The CDR3 is 16 amino acids. Germline V CDR1 and CDR2: SGHNT, YENEEA. Trimming stripped 4 bases from V and 7 bases from J, with 22 bases between.

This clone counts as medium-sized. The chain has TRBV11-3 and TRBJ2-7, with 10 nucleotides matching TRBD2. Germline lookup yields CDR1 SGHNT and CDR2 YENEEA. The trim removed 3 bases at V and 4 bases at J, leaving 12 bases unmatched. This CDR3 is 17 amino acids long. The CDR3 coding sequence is TGTGCCAGCAGCTTGGAGCTACGAGGGACTAGCGTTTACGAGCAGTACTTC. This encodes CASSLELRGTSVYEQYF.

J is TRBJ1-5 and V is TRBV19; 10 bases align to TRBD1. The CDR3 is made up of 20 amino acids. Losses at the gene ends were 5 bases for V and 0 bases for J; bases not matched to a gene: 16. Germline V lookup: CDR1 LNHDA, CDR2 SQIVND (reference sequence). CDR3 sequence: CASSGSSGTGDLYSNQPQHF. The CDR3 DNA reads TGTGCCAGTAGTGGGTCTTCCGGGACAGGGGACCTTTATAGCAATCAGCCCCAGCATTTT.

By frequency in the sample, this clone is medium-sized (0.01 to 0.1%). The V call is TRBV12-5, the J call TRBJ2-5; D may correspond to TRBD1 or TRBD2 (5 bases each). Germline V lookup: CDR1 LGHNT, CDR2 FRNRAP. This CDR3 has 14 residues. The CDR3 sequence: CASNHRGVRETQYF. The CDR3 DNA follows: TGTGCCAGCAACCATAGAGGGGTCAGAGAGACCCAGTACTTC. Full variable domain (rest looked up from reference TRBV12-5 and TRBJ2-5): DARVTQTPRHKVTEMGQEVTMRCQPILGHNTVFWYRQTMMQGLELLAYFRNRAPLDDSGMPKDRFSAEMPDATLATLKIQPSEPRDSAVYFCASNHRGVRETQYFGPGTRLLVL.

The CDR3 DNA reads TGTGCTAGTGGTACCGACAGGGCAAATTCACCCCTCCACTTT. Amino acid sequence: CASGTDRANSPLHF. The chain links TRBV12-5 to TRBJ1-6, with TRBD1 matching over 7 bases. This CDR3 spans 14 amino acids. V shed 5 bases, J shed 7 bases, and the junction held 5 bases outside the gene matches. The germline V gene encodes CDR1 LGHNT and CDR2 FRNRAP.

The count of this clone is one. In DNA form, the CDR3 reads TGTGCCAGCTCACCTCGGACAGATACGCAGTATTTT. It specifies CASSPRTDTQYF. The rearrangement uses TRBV18 and TRBJ2-3; D is unclear. This CDR3 spans 12 amino acids. The germline V gene has CDR1 KGHSH and CDR2 LQKENI. With 3 bases removed from V and 3 bases from J, the gap between germline ends came to 4 bases.

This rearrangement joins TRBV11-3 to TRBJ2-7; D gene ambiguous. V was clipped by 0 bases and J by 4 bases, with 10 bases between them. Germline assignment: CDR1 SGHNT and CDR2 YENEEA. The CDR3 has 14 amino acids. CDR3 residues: CASSLEGFRYEQYF. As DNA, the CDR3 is TGTGCCAGCAGCTTAGAGGGCTTTCGGTACGAGCAGTACTTC.

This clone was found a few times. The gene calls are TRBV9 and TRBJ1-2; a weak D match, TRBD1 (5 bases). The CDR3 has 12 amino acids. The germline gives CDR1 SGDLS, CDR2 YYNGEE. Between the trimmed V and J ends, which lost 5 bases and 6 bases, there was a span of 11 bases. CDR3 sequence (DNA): TGTGCCAGCAGTCAACGGGGGAATGGCTACACCTTC. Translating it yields CASSQRGNGYTF. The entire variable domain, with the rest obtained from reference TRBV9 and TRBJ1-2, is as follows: DSGVTQTPKHLITATGQRVTLRCSPRSGDLSVYWYQQSLDQGLQFLIQYYNGEERAKGNILERFSAQQFPDLHSELNLSSLELGDSALYFCASSQRGNGYTFGSGTRLTVV.

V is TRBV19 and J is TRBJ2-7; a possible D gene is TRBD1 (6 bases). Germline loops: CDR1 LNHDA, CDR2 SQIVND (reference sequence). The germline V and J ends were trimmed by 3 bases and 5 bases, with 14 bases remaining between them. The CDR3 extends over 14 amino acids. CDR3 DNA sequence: TGTGCCAGTAGTATGGGGGCAGGTCGAGACGAGCAGTACTTC. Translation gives CASSMGAGRDEQYF.

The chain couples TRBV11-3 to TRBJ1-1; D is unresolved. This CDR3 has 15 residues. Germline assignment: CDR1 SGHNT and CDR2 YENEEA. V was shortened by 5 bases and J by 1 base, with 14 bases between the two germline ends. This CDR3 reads CASSPRPGPNTEAFF. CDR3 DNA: TGTGCCAGCAGCCCCCGTCCCGGGCCGAACACTGAAGCTTTCTTT.

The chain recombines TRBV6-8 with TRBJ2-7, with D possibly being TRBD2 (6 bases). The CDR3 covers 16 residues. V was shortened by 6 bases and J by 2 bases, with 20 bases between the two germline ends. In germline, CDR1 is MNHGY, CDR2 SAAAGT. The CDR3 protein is CASSNFPGTSAYEQYF. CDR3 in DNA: TGTGCCAGCAGCAATTTCCCCGGGACTTCGGCCTACGAGCAGTACTTC.

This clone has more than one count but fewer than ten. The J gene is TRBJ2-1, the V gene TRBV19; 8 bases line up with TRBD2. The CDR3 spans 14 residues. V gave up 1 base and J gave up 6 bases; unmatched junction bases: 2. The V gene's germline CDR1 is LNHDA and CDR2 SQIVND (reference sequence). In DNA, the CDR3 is TGTGCCAGTAGTATAGCGGGAGGGACCAATGAGCAGTTCTTC. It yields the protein CASSIAGGTNEQFF. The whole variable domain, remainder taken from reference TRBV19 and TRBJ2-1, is DGGITQSPKYLFRKEGQNVTLSCEQNLNHDAMYWYRQDPGQGLRLIYYSQIVNDFQKGDIAEGYSVSREKKESFPLTVTSAQKNPTAFYLCASSIAGGTNEQFFGPGTRLTVL.

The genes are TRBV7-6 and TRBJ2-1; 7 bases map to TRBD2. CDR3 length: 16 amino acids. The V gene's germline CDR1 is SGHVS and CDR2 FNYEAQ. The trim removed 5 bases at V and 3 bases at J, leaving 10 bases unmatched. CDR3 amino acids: CASSPGLADYYNEQFF. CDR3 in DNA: TGTGCCAGCAGCCCAGGCCTAGCGGATTACTACAATGAGCAGTTCTTC. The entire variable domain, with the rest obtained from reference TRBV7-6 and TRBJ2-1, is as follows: GAGVSQSPRYKVTKRGQDVALRCDPISGHVSLYWYRQALGQGPEFLTYFNYEAQQDKSGLPNDRFSAERPEGSISTLTIQRTEQRDSAMYRCASSPGLADYYNEQFFGPGTRLTVL.